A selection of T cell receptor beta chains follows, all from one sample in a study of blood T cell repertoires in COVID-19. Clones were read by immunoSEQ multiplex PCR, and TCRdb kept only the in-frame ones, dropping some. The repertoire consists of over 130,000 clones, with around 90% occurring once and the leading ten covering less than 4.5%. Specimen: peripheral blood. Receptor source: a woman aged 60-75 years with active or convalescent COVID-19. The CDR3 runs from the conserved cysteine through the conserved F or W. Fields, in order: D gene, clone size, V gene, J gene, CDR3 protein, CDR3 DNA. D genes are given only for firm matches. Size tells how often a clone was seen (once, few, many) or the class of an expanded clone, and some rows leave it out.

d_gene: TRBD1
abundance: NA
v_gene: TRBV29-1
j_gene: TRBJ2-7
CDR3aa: CSAHLARTGGFYEQYF
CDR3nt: TGCAGCGCCCATCTGGCAAGAACAGGGGGATTCTACGAGCAGTACTTC

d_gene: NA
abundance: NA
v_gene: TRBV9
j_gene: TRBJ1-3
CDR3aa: CASSVEGFSGNTIYF
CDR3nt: TGTGCCAGCAGCGTGGAGGGATTCTCTGGAAACACCATATATTTT

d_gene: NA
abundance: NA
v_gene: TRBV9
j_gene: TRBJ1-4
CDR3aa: CASSVGGGNEKLFF
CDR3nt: TGTGCCAGCAGCGTAGGGGGAGGGAATGAAAAACTGTTTTTT

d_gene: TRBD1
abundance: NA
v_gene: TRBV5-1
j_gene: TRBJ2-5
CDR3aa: CASSFGQEQETQYF
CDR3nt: TGCGCCAGCAGCTTCGGACAGGAGCAAGAGACCCAGTACTTC

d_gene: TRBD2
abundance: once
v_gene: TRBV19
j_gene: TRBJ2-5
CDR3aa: CASSYGTSDQETQYF
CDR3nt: TGTGCCAGTAGCTACGGGACTAGCGATCAAGAGACCCAGTACTTC

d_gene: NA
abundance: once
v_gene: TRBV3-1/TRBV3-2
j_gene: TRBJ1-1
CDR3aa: CASSHRGMNTEAFF
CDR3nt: TGTGCCAGCAGCCACAGGGGTATGAACACTGAAGCTTTCTTT

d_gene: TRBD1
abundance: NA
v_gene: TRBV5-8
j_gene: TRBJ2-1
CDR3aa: CASSDRDRAFNNEQFF
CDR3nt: TGTGCCAGCAGCGACCGGGACAGGGCTTTCAACAATGAGCAGTTCTTC

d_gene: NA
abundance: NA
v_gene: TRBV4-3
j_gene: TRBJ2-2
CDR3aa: CASSQPQGSNTGELFF
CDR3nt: TGCGCCAGCAGCCAACCTCAGGGGTCGAACACCGGGGAGCTGTTTTTT

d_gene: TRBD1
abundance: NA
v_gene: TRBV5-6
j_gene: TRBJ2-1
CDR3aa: CASSSTDRVYEQFF
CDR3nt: TGTGCCAGCAGCTCGACCGACAGGGTATACGAGCAGTTCTTC

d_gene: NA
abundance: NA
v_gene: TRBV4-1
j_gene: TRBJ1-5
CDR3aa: CASSQGQGNQPQHF
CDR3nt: TGCGCCAGCAGCCAAGGACAGGGCAATCAGCCCCAGCATTTT

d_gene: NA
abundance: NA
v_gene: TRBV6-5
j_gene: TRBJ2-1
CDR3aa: CASSPRNNEQFF
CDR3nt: TGTGCCAGCAGCCCCAGAAACAATGAGCAGTTCTTC

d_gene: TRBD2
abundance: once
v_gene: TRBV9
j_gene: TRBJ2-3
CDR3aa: CASSVRSGADTQYF
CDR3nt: TGTGCCAGCAGCGTACGTAGCGGGGCAGATACGCAGTATTTT

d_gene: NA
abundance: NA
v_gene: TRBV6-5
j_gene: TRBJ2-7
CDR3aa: CASSRWSTGRGEQYF
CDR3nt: TGTGCCAGCAGCCGTTGGTCTACAGGGAGGGGCGAGCAGTACTTC

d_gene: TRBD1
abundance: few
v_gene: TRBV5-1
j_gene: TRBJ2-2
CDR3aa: CASSRGQVPGELFF
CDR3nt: TGCGCCAGCAGCAGGGGACAGGTCCCCGGGGAGCTGTTTTTT

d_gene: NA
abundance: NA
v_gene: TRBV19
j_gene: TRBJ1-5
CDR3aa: CASSSRTYSNQPQHF
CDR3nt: TGTGCCAGTAGTAGCAGGACTTATAGCAATCAGCCCCAGCATTTT

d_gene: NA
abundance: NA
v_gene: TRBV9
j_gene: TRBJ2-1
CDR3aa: CASNERGGGHNEQFF
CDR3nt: TGTGCCAGCAACGAGAGGGGGGGAGGCCACAATGAGCAGTTCTTC

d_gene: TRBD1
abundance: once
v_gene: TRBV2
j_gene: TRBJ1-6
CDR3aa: CASSPQGPNSPLHF
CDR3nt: TGTGCCAGCAGTCCACAGGGGCCTAATTCACCCCTCCACTTT

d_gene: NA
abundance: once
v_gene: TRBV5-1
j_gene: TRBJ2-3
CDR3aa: CASSLQVGTDTQYF
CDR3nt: TGCGCCAGCAGCTTGCAGGTTGGCACAGATACGCAGTATTTT

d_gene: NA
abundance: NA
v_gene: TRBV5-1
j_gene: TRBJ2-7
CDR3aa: CASSFETGSSYEQYF
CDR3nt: TGCGCCAGCAGCTTCGAGACAGGCTCATCCTACGAGCAGTACTTC

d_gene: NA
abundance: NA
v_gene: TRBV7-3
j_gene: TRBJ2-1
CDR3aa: CASSLSRSSYNEQFF
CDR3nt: TGTGCCAGCAGCTTAAGTAGGAGCTCCTACAATGAGCAGTTCTTC

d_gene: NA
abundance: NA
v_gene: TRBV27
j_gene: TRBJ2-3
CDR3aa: CASSATLELTDTQYF
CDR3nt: TGTGCCAGCAGTGCAACACTAGAACTCACAGATACGCAGTATTTT

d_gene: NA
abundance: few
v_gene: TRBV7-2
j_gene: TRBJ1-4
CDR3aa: CASSLWGGEKLFF
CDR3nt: TGTGCCAGCAGCCTATGGGGGGGGGAAAAACTGTTTTTT

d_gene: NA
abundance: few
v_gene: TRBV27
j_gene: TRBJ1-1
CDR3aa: CASSSMGGSGMNTEAFF
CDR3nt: TGTGCCAGCAGTTCGATGGGGGGGTCGGGTATGAACACTGAAGCTTTCTTT

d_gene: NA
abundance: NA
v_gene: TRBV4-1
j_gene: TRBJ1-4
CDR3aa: CASSQTGVVNEKLFF
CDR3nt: TGCGCCAGCAGCCAAACGGGGGTGGTTAATGAAAAACTGTTTTTT

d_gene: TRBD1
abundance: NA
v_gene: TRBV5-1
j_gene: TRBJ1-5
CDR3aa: CASSQKTGVGNQPQHF
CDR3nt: TGCGCCAGCAGCCAAAAGACAGGGGTTGGAAATCAGCCCCAGCATTTT

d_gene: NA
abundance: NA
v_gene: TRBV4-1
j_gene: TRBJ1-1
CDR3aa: CASSHPDRNTEAFF
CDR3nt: TGCGCCAGCAGCCACCCAGACAGAAACACTGAAGCTTTCTTT

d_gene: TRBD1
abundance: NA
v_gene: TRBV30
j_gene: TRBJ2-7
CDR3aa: CAWRSNRGPPYEQYF
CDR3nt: TGTGCCTGGAGGAGTAACAGGGGCCCCCCTTACGAGCAGTACTTC

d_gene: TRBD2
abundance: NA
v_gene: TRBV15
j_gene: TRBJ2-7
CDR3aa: CATSSGVAAGYEQYF
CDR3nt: TGTGCCACATCTAGCGGGGTCGCAGCTGGCTACGAGCAGTACTTC

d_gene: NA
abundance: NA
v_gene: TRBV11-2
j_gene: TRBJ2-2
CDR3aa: CASSPLRTGELFF
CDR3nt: TGTGCCAGCAGCCCACTGCGGACCGGGGAGCTGTTTTTT

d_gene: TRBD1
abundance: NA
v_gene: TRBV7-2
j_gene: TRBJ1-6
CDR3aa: CASSGGTDYSYNSPLHF
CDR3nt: TGTGCCAGCAGCGGGGGGACAGATTACTCCTATAATTCACCCCTCCACTTT

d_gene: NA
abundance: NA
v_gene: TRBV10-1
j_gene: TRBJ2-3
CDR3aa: CASSEEGNSADTQYF
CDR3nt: TGCGCCAGCAGTGAAGAGGGTAATAGCGCAGATACGCAGTATTTT

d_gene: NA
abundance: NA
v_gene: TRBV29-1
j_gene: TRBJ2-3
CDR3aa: CSVDGQLVTDTQYF
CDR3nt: TGCAGCGTTGATGGGCAACTAGTCACAGATACGCAGTATTTT

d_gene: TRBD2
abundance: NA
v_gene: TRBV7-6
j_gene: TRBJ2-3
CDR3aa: CASSPGTSGGSDTDTQYF
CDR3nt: TGTGCCAGCAGCCCTGGGACTAGCGGGGGGTCAGACACAGATACGCAGTATTTT

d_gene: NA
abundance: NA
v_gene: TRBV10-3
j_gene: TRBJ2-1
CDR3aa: CAITTDGNEQFF
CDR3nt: TGTGCCATCACAACCGACGGGAATGAGCAGTTCTTC

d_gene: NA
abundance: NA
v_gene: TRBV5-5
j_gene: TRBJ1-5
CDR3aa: CASSLEPGSQPQHF
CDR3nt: TGTGCCAGCAGCTTGGAACCAGGGTCCCAGCCCCAGCATTTT

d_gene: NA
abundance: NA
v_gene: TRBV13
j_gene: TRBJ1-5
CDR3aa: CASSWGGRQSNQPQHF
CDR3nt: TGTGCCAGCAGCTGGGGGGGACGACAGAGCAATCAGCCCCAGCATTTT